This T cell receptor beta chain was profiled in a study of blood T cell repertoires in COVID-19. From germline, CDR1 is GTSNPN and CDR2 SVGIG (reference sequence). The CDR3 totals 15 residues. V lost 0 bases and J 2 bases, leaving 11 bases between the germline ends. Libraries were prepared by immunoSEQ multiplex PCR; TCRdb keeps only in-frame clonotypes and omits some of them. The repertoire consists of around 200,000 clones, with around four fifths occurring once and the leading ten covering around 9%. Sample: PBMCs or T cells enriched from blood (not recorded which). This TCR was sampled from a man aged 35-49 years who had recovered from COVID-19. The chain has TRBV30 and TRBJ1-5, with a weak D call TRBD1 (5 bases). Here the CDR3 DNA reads TGTGCCTGGAGTGTATCAGGGTTAGGCAATCAGCCCCAGCATTTT. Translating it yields CAWSVSGLGNQPQHF.